This is a list of T cell receptor beta chains from one sample in a study of T cells in Graves' hyperthyroidism and ophthalmopathy. Using its own MiXCR run on the multiplex PCR reads, TCRdb lists one record per CDR3 protein. Here the sample spans a few hundred thousand distinct CDR3 sequences, 15% to 18% being singletons. Input material: blood. These TCRs come from a woman aged 30 to 39 with Graves' hyperthyroidism. Both conserved end residues are part of each CDR3. A D gene is named only where the DNA matches it firmly. Expanded clones are given a class, and other clones once, few, many or no size at all.

V gene	J gene	clone size	D gene	CDR3 DNA	CDR3 protein
TRBV6-2/TRBV6-3	TRBJ1-1	many	-	TGTGCCAGCAGCCACCCCTGGGGACGAAGGAACACTGAAGCTTTCTTT	CASSHPWGRRNTEAFF
TRBV6-1	TRBJ2-7	-	TRBD1	TGTGCCAGCAGCAAAACCACCGGGACAGGGGAAAACGAGCAGTACTTC	CASSKTTGTGENEQYF
TRBV2	TRBJ2-2	many	TRBD2	TGTGCCAGCAGTTCGGCTAGCGGGAGCACCGGGGAGCTGTTTTTT	CASSSASGSTGELFF
TRBV11-2	TRBJ2-3	many	-	TGTGCCAGCAGCCCAACCGGGCCGGTGGGCACAGATACGCAGTATTTT	CASSPTGPVGTDTQYF
TRBV4-1	TRBJ1-5	once	-	TGCGCCAGCAGCCAAGATCCCCGTCAGCCCCAGCATTTT	CASSQDPRQPQHF
TRBV6-5	TRBJ2-3	-	-	TGTGCCAGCAGTTACGGCCCGGATACGCAGTATTTT	CASSYGPDTQYF
TRBV24-1	TRBJ2-3	many	TRBD2	TGTGCCACCAGTGTTGGCGGGAGTGAGGCAGATACGCAGTATTTT	CATSVGGSEADTQYF
TRBV18	TRBJ2-3	many	TRBD2	TGTGCCAGCTCACCAAGGACTAGCGGGAGCGATACGCAGTATTTT	CASSPRTSGSDTQYF
TRBV27	TRBJ2-7	few	-	TGTGCCAGCAGCCAGGACCTAGCGCGATCCTACGAGCAGTACTTC	CASSQDLARSYEQYF
TRBV12-3/TRBV12-4	TRBJ1-1	-	-	TGTGCCAGCAGTTCTATGGACGGTTCATCAGAAGCTTTCTTT	CASSSMDGSSEAFF
TRBV19	TRBJ1-1	-	-	TGTGCCAGTACACGACAAGACGGCACTGAAGCTTCCTTT	CASTRQDGTEASF
TRBV2	TRBJ2-1	many	TRBD1	TGTGCCAGCAGTGAAGTGGGACAGGGCCGGACTTACAATGAGCAGTTCTTC	CASSEVGQGRTYNEQFF
TRBV24-1	TRBJ2-5	many	-	TGTGCCACCAGTCACCCCCGGGACACAGAAGAGACCCAGTACTTC	CATSHPRDTEETQYF
TRBV19	TRBJ2-1	-	TRBD1	TGTGCCAGTAGTCCCGGGACAGAATTCCCCTACAATGAGCAGTTCTTC	CASSPGTEFPYNEQFF
TRBV3-1	TRBJ2-2	many	TRBD2	TGTGCCAGCAGCCCCCCCGGGACTAGCGGGAGTTCGAACACCGGGGAGCTGTTTTTT	CASSPPGTSGSSNTGELFF
TRBV7-2	TRBJ2-5	many	-	TGTGCCAGCAGCTTAGTTACCCTAGTGGAGACCCAGTACTTC	CASSLVTLVETQYF
TRBV5-1	TRBJ2-2	-	TRBD2	TGCGCCAGCAGCTTGACGGGAGGGAAGACCGGGGAGCTGTTTTTT	CASSLTGGKTGELFF
TRBV30	TRBJ1-1	many	-	TGTGCCTGGACACAGGGGAACACTGAAGCTTTCTTT	CAWTQGNTEAFF
TRBV28	TRBJ1-6	-	-	TGTGCCAGCAGTTTAATCCAGGGGAACTCACCCCTCCACTTT	CASSLIQGNSPLHF
TRBV28	TRBJ2-4	many	-	TGTGCCAGCACTTTGGCACACGCGGCCAAAAACATTCAGTACTTC	CASTLAHAAKNIQYF
TRBV6-5	TRBJ1-5	few	-	TGTGCCAGCAGTTATGTAAGGGGCCGCAATCAGCCCCAGCATTTT	CASSYVRGRNQPQHF
TRBV29-1	TRBJ2-7	few	-	TGCAGCGTTGAAGAGCTCCCAGGGGAGCAGTACTTC	CSVEELPGEQYF
TRBV10-3	TRBJ2-2	-	TRBD2	TGTGCCGCAGGTGGGCTAGCGGGAGTCTCCGGGGAGCTGTTTTTT	CAAGGLAGVSGELFF
TRBV20-1	TRBJ2-7	many	TRBD2	TGCAGTGCTAGAGGGACTAGCGGGACAGTCTACGAGCAGTACTTC	CSARGTSGTVYEQYF
TRBV28	TRBJ2-3	many	-	TGTGCCAGCAGGGACTCCGGGACCCTGAGACGTGGCACAGATACGCAGTATTTT	CASRDSGTLRRGTDTQYF
TRBV10-3	TRBJ2-2	many	-	TGTGCCATCAGTGAGTCCCCGAGCACCGGGGAGCTGTTTTTT	CAISESPSTGELFF
TRBV3-1	TRBJ2-2	few	TRBD2	TGTGCCAGCAGCCAGCCACTAGCGGGAGGAAACACCGGGGAGCTGTTTTTT	CASSQPLAGGNTGELFF
TRBV3-1	TRBJ2-2	many	TRBD1	TGTGCCAGCAGCCTACAGGGGACCGGGGAGCTGTTTTTT	CASSLQGTGELFF
TRBV5-8	TRBJ2-1	-	-	TGTGCCAGCAAGAGGGTGGCGAGTGAGCAGTTCTTC	CASKRVASEQFF
TRBV5-1	TRBJ2-1	many	-	TGCGCCAGCAGCTCGCCGGGACCTTACAATGAGCAGTTCTTC	CASSSPGPYNEQFF
TRBV2	TRBJ1-5	many	TRBD1	TGTGCCAGCAGTGGGCCGCTGGACAGGAGAAATCAGCCCCAGCATTTT	CASSGPLDRRNQPQHF
TRBV28	TRBJ2-5	many	TRBD2	TGTGCCAGCAGGCCGCCTACTAGCGGGGGAGAGACCCAGTACTTC	CASRPPTSGGETQYF
TRBV30	TRBJ2-7	-	-	TGTGCCTATGTGGAGGATTACTACGAGCAGTACTTC	CAYVEDYYEQYF
TRBV19	TRBJ2-3	few	TRBD1	TGTGCCAGTAGTATAGAGTGGGACAGCGAAAGAGATACGCAGTATTTT	CASSIEWDSERDTQYF